The sequence of this T cell receptor (beta chain) was determined in a study of blood T cell repertoires in COVID-19. The germline V gene encodes CDR1 GTSNPN and CDR2 SVGIG (reference sequence). V shed 4 bases and J shed 1 base, with 10 bases lying between them. This CDR3 is 13 amino acids long. Clones were read by immunoSEQ multiplex PCR, and TCRdb kept only the in-frame ones, dropping some. The sample yields about 220,000 clones, 82% seen once. Input material: peripheral blood. The chain combines TRBV30 with TRBJ1-1; TRBD1 is a possible D gene (5 bases). This sequence originates from a woman older than 75 with COVID-19, enrolled during active disease. CDR3 sequence: CAWTRGPNTEAFF. CDR3 DNA: TGTGCCTGGACGCGGGGCCCGAACACTGAAGCTTTCTTT.